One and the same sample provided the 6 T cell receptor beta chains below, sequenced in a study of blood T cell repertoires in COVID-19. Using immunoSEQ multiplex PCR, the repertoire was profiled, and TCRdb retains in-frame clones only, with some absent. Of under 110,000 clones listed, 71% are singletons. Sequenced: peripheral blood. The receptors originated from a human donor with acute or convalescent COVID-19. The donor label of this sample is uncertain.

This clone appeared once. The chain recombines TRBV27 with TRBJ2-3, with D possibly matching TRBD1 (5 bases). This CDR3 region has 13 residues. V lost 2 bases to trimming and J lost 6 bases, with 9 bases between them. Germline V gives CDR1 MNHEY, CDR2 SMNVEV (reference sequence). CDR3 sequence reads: CASSLPPGDTQYF. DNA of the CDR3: TGTGCCAGCAGTTTACCCCCAGGGGATACGCAGTATTTT.

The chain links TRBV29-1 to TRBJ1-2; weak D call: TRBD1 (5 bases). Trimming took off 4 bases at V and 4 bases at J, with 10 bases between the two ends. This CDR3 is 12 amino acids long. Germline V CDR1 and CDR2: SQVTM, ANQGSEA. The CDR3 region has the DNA TGCAGCGTTGGGCAGGGCCTCTATGGCTACACCTTC. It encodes CSVGQGLYGYTF.

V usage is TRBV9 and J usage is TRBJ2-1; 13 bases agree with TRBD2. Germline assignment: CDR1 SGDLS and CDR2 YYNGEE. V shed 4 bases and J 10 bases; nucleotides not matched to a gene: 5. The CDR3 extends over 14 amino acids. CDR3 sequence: CASSRLAGGGEQFF. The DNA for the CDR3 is TGTGCCAGCAGCAGACTAGCGGGGGGTGGAGAGCAGTTCTTC.

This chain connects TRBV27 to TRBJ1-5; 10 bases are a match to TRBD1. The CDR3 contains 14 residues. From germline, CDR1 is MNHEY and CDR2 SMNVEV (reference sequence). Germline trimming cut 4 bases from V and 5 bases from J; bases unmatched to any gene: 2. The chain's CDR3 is CASSYGQGDQPQHF. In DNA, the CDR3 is TGTGCCAGCAGTTATGGACAGGGGGATCAGCCCCAGCATTTT.

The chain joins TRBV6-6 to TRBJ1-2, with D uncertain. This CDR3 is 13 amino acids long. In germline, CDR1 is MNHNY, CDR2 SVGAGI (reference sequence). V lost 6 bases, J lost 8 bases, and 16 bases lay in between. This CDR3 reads CASRGRTGSGYTF. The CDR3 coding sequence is TGTGCCAGCAGAGGAAGGACGGGAAGCGGCTACACCTTC.

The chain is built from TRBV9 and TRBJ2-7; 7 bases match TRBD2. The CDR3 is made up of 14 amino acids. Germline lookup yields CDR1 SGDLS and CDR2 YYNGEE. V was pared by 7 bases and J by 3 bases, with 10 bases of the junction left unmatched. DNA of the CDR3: TGTGCCAGCTCGGGGGGATCCCTCCTCTACGAGCAGTACGTC. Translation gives CASSGGSLLYEQYV.